Each of the 24 T cell receptor beta chains below was sequenced from the same sample in a study of graft-versus-host responses after intestinal transplantation. Generated by immunoSEQ multiplex PCR, the TCRdb table keeps only in-frame clones and is missing some. The table has about 73,000 clones, about 90% seen once. These TCRs are of unknown antigen specificity. The sample here was unstimulated CD8+ T cells sorted from spleen or lymph node cells, taken before transplant. The receptors were gathered from a human donor who was the organ donor for an intestinal transplant.

J is TRBJ1-2 and V is TRBV5-1; D unresolved. Trimming took off 3 bases at V and 3 bases at J, with 6 bases between the two ends. In germline, CDR1 is SGHRS, CDR2 YFSETQ. The CDR3 contains 12 residues. CDR3 in amino acids: CASSSGDYGYTF. The CDR3, as DNA: TGCGCCAGCAGCTCCGGGGACTATGGCTACACCTTC.

This chain connects TRBV7-2 to TRBJ1-1; D gene ambiguous. This CDR3 comprises 15 residues. Germline V gene lookup returns CDR1 SGHTA and CDR2 FQGNSA. V lost 1 base and J 0 bases, leaving 9 bases between the germline ends. The chain's CDR3 is CASSLVVGVNTEAFF. The CDR3 DNA follows: TGTGCCAGCAGCTTAGTGGTAGGAGTGAACACTGAAGCTTTCTTT.

The J gene is TRBJ2-1, the V gene TRBV15; no reliable D call. The V gene lost 4 bases and the J gene lost 4 bases, with 8 bases spanning the gap. This CDR3 has 13 residues. CDR1 is LNHNV, CDR2 YYDKDF, per germline (reference sequence). The CDR3 sequence: CATSTVQYNEQFF. In nucleotides, the CDR3 is TGTGCCACCAGCACAGTACAGTACAATGAGCAGTTCTTC.

On this clone itself: This sample includes further DNA sequences coding for the same CDR3. The rearrangement uses TRBV7-9 and TRBJ1-1; D uncertain. V was trimmed by 1 base and J by 10 bases, leaving 10 bases between them. The CDR3 extends over 12 amino acids. Germline V CDR1 and CDR2: SEHNR, FQNEAQ (reference sequence). The CDR3 reads CASSLGREGAFF. CDR3 nucleotides: TGTGCCAGCAGCTTAGGTCGGGAGGGAGCTTTCTTT.

This sequence joins TRBV29-1 and TRBJ2-3; D ambiguous. The CDR3 is 14 amino acids. The germline V gene has CDR1 SQVTM and CDR2 ANQGSEA. Trimming stripped 1 base from V and 4 bases from J, with 12 bases between. CDR3 protein: CSVEAATEADTQYF. The CDR3 bases are TGCAGCGTTGAAGCCGCTACTGAGGCAGATACGCAGTATTTT.

This clone was counted once. The rearrangement links TRBV5-5 to TRBJ1-1; weak D call: TRBD1 (5 bases). Trimming pared 4 bases from V and 1 base from J, leaving 5 bases between. The CDR3 contains 12 residues. In germline, CDR1 is SGHKS, CDR2 YYEKEE (reference sequence). CDR3 region: CASSGQNTEAFF. As DNA, the CDR3 is TGTGCCAGCAGCGGACAGAACACTGAAGCTTTCTTT.

The rearrangement joins TRBV7-2 to TRBJ2-7; the D gene is possibly TRBD2 (5 bases). CDR3 length equals 14 residues. Germline V gene data show CDR1 as SGHTA and CDR2 as FQGNSA. The V end was cut by 5 bases, the J end by 3 bases, with 14 bases between. CDR3 protein: CASSPYLSGYEQYV. The DNA for the CDR3 is TGTGCCAGCAGCCCGTACCTCAGCGGCTACGAGCAGTACGTC.

The rearrangement joins TRBV18 to TRBJ2-3; 11 bases align to TRBD2. The CDR3 loop spans 16 amino acids. The trim removed 3 bases at V and 0 bases at J, leaving 2 bases unmatched. Germline lookup yields CDR1 KGHSH and CDR2 LQKENI. The CDR3 DNA sequence: TGTGCCAGCTCACCGATAGCGGGGGGGAGCACAGATACGCAGTATTTT. Its translation: CASSPIAGGSTDTQYF.

The V and J genes are TRBV14 and TRBJ2-1; 9 bases fit TRBD1. The germline gives CDR1 SGHDN, CDR2 FVKESK. The CDR3 is 16 amino acids. With V trimmed by 2 bases and J by 9 bases, 11 bases remained unmatched. In DNA, the CDR3 is TGTGCCAGCAGCCAACGACTCGTTACAGGGGGCCTTGAGCAGTTCTTC. Protein product: CASSQRLVTGGLEQFF.

The V gene is TRBV14, the J gene TRBJ2-2; D remains ambiguous. V was shortened by 2 bases and J by 7 bases, with 5 bases between the two germline ends. In germline, CDR1 is SGHDN, CDR2 FVKESK. The CDR3 is 12 amino acids. The CDR3 region has the DNA TGTGCCAGCAGCCAATCGGGCGGGGAGCTGTTTTTT. It translates to CASSQSGGELFF.

The chain carries TRBV2 and TRBJ1-2; no firm D call. Germline CDR1 SNHLY, CDR2 FYNNEI. The V end was cut by 2 bases, the J end by 4 bases, with 11 bases between. The CDR3 has 14 residues. CDR3 sequence reads: CASSEWAGGYGYTF. DNA of the CDR3: TGTGCCAGCAGTGAATGGGCCGGAGGCTATGGCTACACCTTC. The full variable domain, completed using reference TRBV2 and TRBJ1-2, is EPEVTQTPSHQVTQMGQEVILRCVPISNHLYFYWYRQILGQKVEFLVSFYNNEISEKSEIFDDQFSVERPDGSNFTLKIRSTKLEDSAMYFCASSEWAGGYGYTFGSGTRLTVV.

The chain is built from TRBV11-2 and TRBJ2-7; maybe TRBD2 (6 bases). Trimming cost V 1 base and J 6 bases, with 10 bases left between them. The CDR3 contains 13 residues. The germline V gene encodes CDR1 SGHAT and CDR2 FQNNGV. The CDR3 loop is CASSLGGGGEQYV. CDR3 in DNA: TGTGCCAGCAGCTTAGGTGGGGGAGGCGAGCAGTACGTC.

V gene TRBV10-3 combines with J gene TRBJ1-5; D may be TRBD1 (5 bases). Between the trimmed V and J ends, which lost 3 bases and 5 bases, there was a span of 11 bases. Germline CDR1 is ENHRY and CDR2 is SYGVKD. The CDR3 is made up of 14 amino acids. CDR3 in amino acids: CAISDIGGDQPQHF. The CDR3 DNA sequence: TGTGCCATCAGTGATATCGGGGGAGATCAGCCCCAGCATTTT.

This chain uses TRBV4-1 with TRBJ2-1; a weak D match, TRBD2 (6 bases). Germline-derived CDR1 and CDR2 are MGHRA and YSYEKL. The CDR3 length is 14 residues. The V end lost 3 bases, the J end lost 8 bases, and 14 bases lay between the germline ends. DNA for the CDR3: TGCGCCAGCAGCCAGTCGATCGGGGGAGATGAGCAGTTCTTC. Protein product: CASSQSIGGDEQFF.

The V gene is TRBV5-6, the J gene TRBJ1-2; D might be TRBD1 (6 bases). CDR1 is SGHDT, CDR2 YYEEEE, per germline. The V and J ends lost 4 bases and 3 bases respectively, with 16 bases between them. The CDR3 length is 15 residues. This chain's CDR3 is CASSPVTGIDYGYTF. The CDR3 nucleotides read TGTGCCAGCAGCCCCGTGACAGGAATCGACTATGGCTACACCTTC.

The rearrangement joins TRBV5-1 to TRBJ1-2; 7 bases map to TRBD1. From germline, CDR1 is SGHRS and CDR2 YFSETQ. The CDR3 loop spans 13 amino acids. After removal of 7 bases from V and 5 bases from J, the junction contained 8 bases not matched to a gene. This CDR3 reads CASGYRGWYGYTF. CDR3 DNA: TGCGCCAGCGGCTACAGGGGTTGGTATGGCTACACCTTC.

This chain uses TRBV29-1 with TRBJ2-5; 15 positions match TRBD2. CDR1 and CDR2 (germline): SQVTM, ANQGSEA. V shed 7 bases and J 13 bases; nucleotides not matched to a gene: 13. CDR3 length: 14 amino acids. The CDR3 region has the DNA TGCAGCGGGGCCGGGACTAGCGGGGGGCCGGCGGGGTACTTC. Its protein product is CSGAGTSGGPAGYF. The full variable domain, rest sourced from reference TRBV29-1 and TRBJ2-5, is SAVISQKPSRDICQRGTSLTIQCQVDSQVTMMFWYRQQPGQSLTLIATANQGSEATYESGFVIDKFPISRPNLTFSTLTVSNMSPEDSSIYLCSGAGTSGGPAGYFGPGTRLLVL.

The genes are TRBV4-2 and TRBJ1-6, with TRBD1 matching 7 bases. This CDR3 region has 17 residues. Unmatched junction bases numbered 11, after V lost 2 bases and J lost 7 bases. CDR1 is LGHNA and CDR2 is YNFKEQ in the germline V gene. This CDR3 is CASSQSFVAGGNSPLHF. The CDR3 coding sequence is TGTGCCAGCAGCCAAAGCTTTGTTGCAGGGGGAAATTCACCCCTCCACTTT.

The chain links TRBV6-5 to TRBJ1-2, with D tentatively TRBD1 (5 bases). The V and J ends lost 3 bases and 5 bases respectively, with 16 bases between them. The V gene's germline CDR1 is MNHEY and CDR2 SVGAGI. CDR3 size: 15 residues. The CDR3 DNA follows: TGTGCCAGCAGTTATTTCCAGGGTGTGGGGTATGGCTACACCTTC. It specifies CASSYFQGVGYGYTF.

This clone has just one count. The chain recombines TRBV27 with TRBJ2-1, with a weak D call TRBD2 (6 bases). The V end lost 6 bases, the J end lost 4 bases, and 13 bases lay between the germline ends. The CDR3 length is 14 residues. Germline CDR1 is MNHEY and CDR2 is SMNVEV (reference sequence). CDR3 coding DNA: TGTGCCAGCAGCCTCGGGACTTCATACAATGAGCAGTTCTTC. Translation gives CASSLGTSYNEQFF.

The gene calls are TRBV6-1 and TRBJ2-2, with TRBD1 identical over 7 bases. With V trimmed by 10 bases and J by 6 bases, 14 bases remained unmatched. The germline V gene encodes CDR1 MNHNS and CDR2 SASEGT. The CDR3 has 15 amino acids. The CDR3 nucleotides are TGTGCCACCCAGACAGGGTTGATGGGGGCCGGGGAGCTGTTTTTT. Protein product: CATQTGLMGAGELFF.

The V call is TRBV29-1, the J call TRBJ2-3; the D gene is possibly TRBD2 (5 bases). V lost 6 bases and J lost 0, with 13 bases in between. This CDR3 comprises 14 residues. Germline V gene sequence: CDR1 SQVTM, CDR2 ANQGSEA. This CDR3 reads CSVDGETSTDTQYF. CDR3 sequence (DNA): TGCAGCGTGGACGGGGAAACTAGCACAGATACGCAGTATTTT.

The V call is TRBV2, the J call TRBJ1-1, with a possible D match to TRBD1 (5 bases). The CDR3 loop spans 11 amino acids. Germline V gives CDR1 SNHLY, CDR2 FYNNEI. The V gene lost 8 bases and the J gene lost 4 bases, with 8 bases spanning the gap. CDR3 coding DNA: TGTGCCAGCTGGGGGGGCACTGAAGCTTTCTTT. Translating it yields CASWGGTEAFF.

The J gene is TRBJ1-2, the V gene TRBV5-5; D is perhaps TRBD1 (5 bases). The CDR3 has 13 amino acids. Germline V gene data show CDR1 as SGHKS and CDR2 as YYEKEE (reference sequence). Trimming removed 2 bases at V and 5 bases at J, with 10 bases between. The DNA of the CDR3 is TGTGCCAGCAGCTTTGGGGCGGGGTATGGCTACACCTTC. This gives the protein CASSFGAGYGYTF.